This T cell receptor beta chain was recovered during a study of control samples from healthy donors and cancer patients. Some clones are missing from TCRdb's copy, which holds only in-frame ones; the method was immunoSEQ multiplex PCR. The table lists around 130,000 clones, approximately 90% of them singletons, with roughly 9.4% in the top ten. The CDR3 sequence is 15 residues long. Germline lookup yields CDR1 MGHRA and CDR2 YSYEKL. The germline V and J ends were trimmed by 0 bases and 4 bases, with 12 bases remaining between them. V usage is TRBV4-1 and J usage is TRBJ1-2, with D uncertain. Sequencing input: blood. This TCR was sampled from a man younger than 30 in good health. CDR3 region: CASSQDVTITYGYTF. For the CDR3, the DNA is TGCGCCAGCAGCCAAGATGTCACCATAACCTATGGCTACACCTTC.